These 15 T cell receptor beta chains share one sample of origin, sequenced in a study of shared clonotypes between healthy human individuals (TCRdb year 2020). Libraries were prepared through the immunoSEQ multiplex PCR assay. The immuneACCESS repertoire file appears here via TCRdb, limited to in-frame rearrangements. These files lack a portion of the clones; in checked studies, under half of the deficit traces to unresolved V genes, and the cause of the others is not known. Here the sample has over a million clones; roughly 96% occur a single time. In total, the top ten clones hold approximately 1% of the sample. Sequenced sample: naive CD4+ T cells sorted from blood. The sample's cell subset or site, from its label and the paper: CD45RA+ positively selected. These receptors came from a man aged 25 to 40 in good health.

This rearrangement joins TRBV2 to TRBJ2-1; TRBD2 aligns across 11 bases. CDR1 is SNHLY, CDR2 FYNNEI, per germline. The CDR3 is 14 amino acids. The J segment lost 9 bases and the V segment lost 4 bases, leaving 5 bases of the junction unmatched. CDR3 coding DNA: TGTGCCAGCAGTGTAGCGGGAGGGCCGGGTGAGCAGTTCTTC. Protein product: CASSVAGGPGEQFF.

This chain links TRBV12-5 with TRBJ2-1, with no clear D. Looked up from germline, CDR1 is LGHNT and CDR2 is FRNRAP. V lost 4 bases, J lost 6 bases, and 10 bases lay in between. The CDR3 length is 13 residues. The CDR3 coding sequence is TGTGCTAGTGGTTATAAGGAAACCAATGAGCAGTTCTTC. It codes for CASGYKETNEQFF.

V is TRBV6-1 and J is TRBJ2-3; 8 bases are shared with TRBD2. The J segment lost 4 bases and the V segment lost 7 bases, leaving 10 bases of the junction unmatched. Germline V lookup: CDR1 MNHNS, CDR2 SASEGT. The CDR3 runs 15 residues. The CDR3 sequence: CASTGLSGRPDTQYF. Written as DNA, the CDR3 is TGTGCCAGCACTGGCTTGAGCGGGAGACCAGATACGCAGTATTTT.

The chain links TRBV14 to TRBJ2-7, with 8 bases identical to TRBD1. The V and J ends lost 3 bases and 2 bases, in that order; junction bases with no gene match: 6. CDR1 is SGHDN and CDR2 is FVKESK in the germline V gene. The CDR3 length is 15 residues. CDR3 protein: CASSQRQGWAYEQYF. The CDR3 region has the DNA TGTGCCAGCAGCCAGAGACAGGGGTGGGCCTACGAGCAGTACTTC.

The chain recombines TRBV27 with TRBJ2-4; perhaps TRBD2 as D (6 bases). The CDR3 is 18 amino acids. The V gene lost 5 bases and the J gene lost 6 bases, with 26 bases spanning the gap. Germline CDR1 is MNHEY and CDR2 is SMNVEV (reference sequence). CDR3 protein: CASSPRTTSRPGGNIQYF. The CDR3 nucleotides read TGTGCCAGCAGTCCACGGACCACATCAAGGCCCGGGGGAAACATTCAGTACTTC.

Remarks on this clone: Other DNA sequences of this sample code for an identical CDR3. The chain recombines TRBV6-1 with TRBJ1-5; D call uncertain. The V gene's germline CDR1 is MNHNS and CDR2 SASEGT. The V end lost 3 bases, the J end lost 4 bases, and 7 bases lay between the germline ends. The CDR3 runs to 13 residues. The CDR3 nucleotides are TGTGCCAGCAGTGATCGCAGGAATCAGCCCCAGCATTTT. Protein sequence: CASSDRRNQPQHF.

V usage is TRBV4-2 and J usage is TRBJ1-1; D is undetermined. Germline loops: CDR1 LGHNA, CDR2 YNFKEQ. The CDR3 consists of 15 residues. V gave up 4 bases and J gave up 0 bases, with 12 bases separating them. The CDR3 coding sequence is TGTGCCAGCAGCCTCGACCCCCACCTGAACACTGAAGCTTTCTTT. This codes for CASSLDPHLNTEAFF.

This chain connects TRBV30 to TRBJ2-7; D not certain. This CDR3 is 12 amino acids long. CDR1 is GTSNPN, CDR2 SVGIG, per germline (reference sequence). Between the trimmed V and J ends, which lost 2 bases and 6 bases, there was a span of 11 bases. CDR3 DNA: TGTGCCTGGAGTCCCCTAGGGCTCGAGCAGTACTTC. The encoded protein is CAWSPLGLEQYF.

The rearrangement joins TRBV5-1 to TRBJ2-7; 7 positions agree with TRBD2. CDR1 is SGHRS, CDR2 YFSETQ, per germline. This CDR3 region has 15 residues. Trimming cost V 2 bases and J 7 bases; bases outside gene matches: 12. In nucleotides, the CDR3 is TGCGCCAGCAGCTTACCCGGGAGGAGTCTGTGGGAGCAGTACTTC. It encodes CASSLPGRSLWEQYF.

This clone was counted a few times. V usage is TRBV14 and J usage is TRBJ2-7; a weak D match, TRBD1 (6 bases). CDR1 and CDR2 (germline): SGHDN, FVKESK. There are 14 residues in the CDR3. Trimming left V 4 bases short and J 4 bases short, with 14 bases between. CDR3 in DNA: TGTGCCAGCAGCCCACCGGGACACCTATACGAGCAGTACTTC. It codes for CASSPPGHLYEQYF. The full variable domain, with the rest looked up from reference TRBV14 and TRBJ2-7, is EAGVTQFPSHSVIEKGQTVTLRCDPISGHDNLYWYRRVMGKEIKFLLHFVKESKQDESGMPNNRFLAERTGGTYSTLKVQPAELEDSGVYFCASSPPGHLYEQYFGPGTRLTVT.

Turning to this clone: The sample has other DNA sequences that encode this CDR3 too. Here the CDR3 reads CASSEEGNQPQHF. The CDR3 region has the DNA TGTGCCAGCAGTGAAGAGGGCAATCAGCCCCAGCATTTT. This rearrangement joins TRBV2 to TRBJ1-5; D is ambiguous. The CDR3 extends over 13 amino acids. CDR1 and CDR2 (germline): SNHLY, FYNNEI. Trimming took 1 base from V and 2 from J, leaving 3 bases between them.

The chain links TRBV7-3 to TRBJ2-4; TRBD1 might be the D (5 bases). Germline V CDR1 and CDR2: SGHTA, FQGTGA. The CDR3 length is 16 residues. Trimming removed 5 bases at V and 0 bases at J, with 14 bases between. This CDR3 reads CASSLDSTVAKNIQYF. In DNA, the CDR3 is TGTGCCAGCAGCCTTGACAGCACGGTAGCCAAAAACATTCAGTACTTC. The variable domain in full, completed from reference TRBV7-3 and TRBJ2-4, reads GAGVSQTPSNKVTEKGKYVELRCDPISGHTALYWYRQSLGQGPEFLIYFQGTGAADDSGLPNDRFFAVRPEGSVSTLKIQRTERGDSAVYLCASSLDSTVAKNIQYFGAGTRLSVL.

The chain employs TRBV4-3 and TRBJ1-3; D not certain. Germline V gives CDR1 LGHNA, CDR2 YSLEER. V lost 1 base to trimming and J lost 0 bases, with 16 bases between them. CDR3 length: 18 residues. The CDR3: CASSQGRGSGISGNTIYF. CDR3 DNA: TGCGCCAGCAGCCAAGGTCGGGGATCGGGGATCTCTGGAAACACCATATATTTT.

The chain recombines TRBV27 with TRBJ2-2, with D maybe TRBD1 (5 bases). CDR3 length: 14 amino acids. Germline V CDR1 and CDR2: MNHEY, SMNVEV (reference sequence). Trimming removed 3 bases from V and 5 bases from J, with 10 bases in between. The CDR3 nucleotides are TGTGCCAGCAGTTTCTCGACAGTTACCGGGGAGCTGTTTTTT. This sequence encodes CASSFSTVTGELFF.

The V and J genes are TRBV18 and TRBJ1-5, with D possibly TRBD1 on 6 matching bases. CDR1 KGHSH and CDR2 LQKENI come from the germline V gene. CDR3 length: 14 amino acids. Trimming removed 1 base at V and 6 bases at J, with 10 bases between. CDR3 protein: CASSPQRGSQPQHF. DNA for the CDR3: TGTGCCAGCTCACCACAAAGGGGGAGTCAGCCCCAGCATTTT. The complete variable domain, with remaining parts taken from reference TRBV18 and TRBJ1-5, reads NAGVMQNPRHLVRRRGQEARLRCSPMKGHSHVYWYRQLPEEGLKFMVYLQKENIIDESGMPKERFSAEFPKEGPSILRIQQVVRGDSAAYFCASSPQRGSQPQHFGDGTRLSIL.